This record covers a single T cell receptor (beta chain). There are many counts of this clonotype. Its target antigen remains unknown. No quality values exist for individual bases; no much larger clone is one base distant. These reads were obtained on an Illumina NovaSeq 6000. TCR cDNA was synthesized by 5'RACE template switching, which introduced a universal primer site and unique molecular identifiers. Priming for cDNA synthesis came from both the TCR alpha and TCR beta constant segments. Two PCR steps were used to amplify libraries, with sample barcodes and sequencing adapters being added in the second step. Sequencing of libraries was performed on Illumina HiSeq 2500 (2x100 bp) or NovaSeq (2x150 bp). As for the authors' bioinformatics: Reads were demultiplexed and collapsed into UMI consensus sequences with MIGEC, and V(D)J alignment was performed with MiXCR. Using edgeR on replicate PBMC samples, clonotypes were called vaccine-responding if FDR was below 0.01 and the log2 fold change was above 5 up to day 15. Each bulk clonotype was labeled CD4 or CD8 based on which sequenced repertoire, CD4 or CD8, contained the clonotype at higher abundance. The public reads were run again by TCRdb, first through fastp at Q25 and then through MiXCR, and only productive beta chains were kept. Entries that share a CDR3 protein sequence are merged under the most common genes and DNA. For this entry, the V and J calls and clone size follow TCRdb and not the study's own pipeline. Recorded for this sample are more than 300,000 distinct CDR3 sequences; approximately 4.3% of them occurred a single time. The ten most abundant clones make up roughly a fifth of the sample.

These data originate in a study of T cells after yellow fever vaccination (dated by TCRdb to about 2019). Study-level background: The SMART-Seq v4 Ultra Low Input RNA kit was used to prepare libraries from fractions with low cell numbers. Bulk TCR alpha and beta repertoires were sequenced longitudinally to track T-cell clones before and after primary and booster YFV17D yellow fever vaccination. Two healthy male donors, one aged 18 to 30 and one aged 30 to 40 years, were included in the cohort. Bulk PBMC replicates and cell subsets were isolated from blood drawn at multiple timepoints before and after both primary and secondary immunization. The study at large found these results: Because the study included only a couple of donors, the extent to which the findings can be generalized is limited. The secondary T-cell response was found to be weaker but faster than the primary response, with a peak reached on day 5 rather than on day 15. A small share of clonotypes was detected in both CD4 and CD8 compartments, with the overlap likely arising from convergent recombination. After the booster, most clones that had expanded after primary vaccination were detected again (nearly 97% of CD4 and around 88% of CD8), suggesting broad maintenance of memory. Computational filtering was required because FACS-sorted repertoires could contain abundant contaminating clonotypes from the bulk population.

V loses 5 bases, J loses 4 bases, and the germline ends lie 15 bases apart. Inclusive of the bounding cysteine and phenylalanine, the CDR3 is 15 residues long. The kept DNA is CDR3 alone, 45 bases in frame from the first base. The germline V gene sets CDR1 to SGHTA and CDR2 to FQGNSA. The sample's treatment or condition, from its label and the paper: live attenuated yellow fever vaccine strain. At each blood-draw timepoint, two biological replicates of bulk PBMCs were collected. PBMCs were isolated from peripheral blood using a standard Ficoll-Paque protocol. TriZol was used to extract RNA from bulk PBMCs, CD4 and CD8 fractions, and dextramer-positive and dextramer-negative fractions.

Sequences were derived from PBMCs, sampled 15 days after the yellow fever booster vaccination. The sequence was obtained from a man aged 18-30 years who received the YFV17D yellow fever vaccine. The chain employs TRBV7-2 and TRBJ2-1; TRBD2 could be the D gene, as 6 bases match. This receptor has the CDR3 CASSRNSGAYNEQFF. The DNA sequence follows: TGTGCCAGCAGCCGAAATAGCGGAGCTTACAATGAGCAGTTCTTC.